This T cell receptor (beta chain) was captured by sequencing in a study of T-cell memory formation after mild COVID-19. A single record per CDR3 protein comes from TCRdb applying MiXCR to the 5' RACE reads. The table records over 70,000 distinct CDR3 sequences, less than 15% of them present only once. The CDR3 totals 16 residues. The junction had 5 bases not matched to a gene; V was cut back by 2 bases and J by 2 bases. Germline lookup yields CDR1 MGHDK and CDR2 SYGVNS. The sample holds a few counts of this clonotype. The chain uses TRBV25-1 and TRBJ2-1, with TRBD2 matching over 8 bases. The sequence was obtained from a man younger than 35 who had mild COVID-19 (a few samples of this study predate the infection). Cell type and time point are not known. The specimen was PBMCs or a T cell subset sorted from them (not recorded which). CDR3 bases: TGTGCCAGCAGTGAAGAGAACGGGGGGGCCTACAATGAGCAGTTCTTC. Amino acid sequence: CASSEENGGAYNEQFF.